This TCR beta chain was recovered during a study of OX40 agonist ivuxolimab in advanced cancers. Patients who had autoimmune disease history or got systemic immunosuppression were left out. TCRdb's table, derived via immunoSEQ multiplex PCR, lists solely in-frame clones and lacks some. The sample contains some 75,000 clones, more than 70% of which appear only once. Source: CD4+ or CD8+ T cells sorted from blood, taken in a trial of the OX40 agonist ivuxolimab. This receptor was identified in an adult with an advanced solid tumor such as melanoma, head and neck, liver or kidney cancer.

Written as DNA, the CDR3 is TGCGCCAGCAGCGAGGGACTAGCAGTCGGCGAGCAGTACTTC. Residues: CASSEGLAVGEQYF. The V and J genes are TRBV5-1 and TRBJ2-7; 9 bases match TRBD2. This CDR3 is built from 14 residues. V trimming: 4 bases; J trimming: 6 bases; junction bases outside the gene matches: 8. Germline V gene sequence: CDR1 SGHRS, CDR2 YFSETQ.